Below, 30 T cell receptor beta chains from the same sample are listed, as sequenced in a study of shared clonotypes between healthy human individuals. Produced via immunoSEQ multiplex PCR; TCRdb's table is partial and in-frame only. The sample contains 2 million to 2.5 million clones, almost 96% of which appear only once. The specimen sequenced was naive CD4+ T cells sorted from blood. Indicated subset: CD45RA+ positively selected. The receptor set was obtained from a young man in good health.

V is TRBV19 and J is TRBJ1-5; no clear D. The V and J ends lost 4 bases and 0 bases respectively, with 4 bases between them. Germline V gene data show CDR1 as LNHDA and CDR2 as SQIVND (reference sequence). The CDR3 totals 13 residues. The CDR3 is CASSTISNQPQHF. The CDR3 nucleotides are TGTGCCAGTAGTACTATTAGCAATCAGCCCCAGCATTTT.

The CDR3 spells CASSPQGPSGNTIYF. CDR3 in DNA: TGTGCCAGCAGCCCCCAGGGACCTTCTGGAAACACCATATATTTT. V gene TRBV14 combines with J gene TRBJ1-3; tentatively, D is TRBD1 (5 bases). CDR3 length: 15 residues. Between the trimmed V and J ends, which lost 4 bases and 1 base, there was a span of 11 bases. Germline-derived CDR1 and CDR2 are SGHDN and FVKESK. The variable domain in full, with the rest retrieved from reference TRBV14 and TRBJ1-3, is EAGVTQFPSHSVIEKGQTVTLRCDPISGHDNLYWYRRVMGKEIKFLLHFVKESKQDESGMPNNRFLAERTGGTYSTLKVQPAELEDSGVYFCASSPQGPSGNTIYFGEGSWLTVV.

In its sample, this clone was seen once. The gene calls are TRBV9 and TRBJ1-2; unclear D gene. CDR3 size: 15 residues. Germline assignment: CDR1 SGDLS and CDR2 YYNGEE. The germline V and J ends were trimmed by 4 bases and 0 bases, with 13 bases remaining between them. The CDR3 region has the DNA TGTGCCAGCAGCCCTAGCACGGGTGCTAACTATGGCTACACCTTC. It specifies CASSPSTGANYGYTF.

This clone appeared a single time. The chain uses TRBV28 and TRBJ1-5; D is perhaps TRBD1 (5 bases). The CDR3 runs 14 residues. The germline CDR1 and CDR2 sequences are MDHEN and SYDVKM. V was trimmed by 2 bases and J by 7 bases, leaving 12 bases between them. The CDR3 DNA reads TGTGCCAGCAGTTTACCCCAGGGCTGGCAGCCCCAGCATTTT. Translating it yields CASSLPQGWQPQHF.

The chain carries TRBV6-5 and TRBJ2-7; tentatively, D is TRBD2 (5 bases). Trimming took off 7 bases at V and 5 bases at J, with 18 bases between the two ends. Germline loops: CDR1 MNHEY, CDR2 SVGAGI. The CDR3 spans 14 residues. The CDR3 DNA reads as TGTGCCAGCAAGAATAGCGAGAAGTTTCACGAGCAGTACTTC. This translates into CASKNSEKFHEQYF.

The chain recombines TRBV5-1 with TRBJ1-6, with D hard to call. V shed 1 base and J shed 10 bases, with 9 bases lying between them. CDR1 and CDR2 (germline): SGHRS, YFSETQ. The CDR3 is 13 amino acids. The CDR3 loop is CASSLTLGSPLHF. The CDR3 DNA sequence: TGCGCCAGCAGCTTGACCCTAGGGTCACCCCTCCACTTT.

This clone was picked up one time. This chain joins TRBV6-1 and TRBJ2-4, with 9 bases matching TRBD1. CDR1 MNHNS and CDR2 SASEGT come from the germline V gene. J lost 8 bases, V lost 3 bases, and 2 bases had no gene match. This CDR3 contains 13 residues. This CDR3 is CASSDDRGDIQYF. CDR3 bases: TGTGCCAGCAGTGATGACAGGGGGGACATTCAGTACTTC.

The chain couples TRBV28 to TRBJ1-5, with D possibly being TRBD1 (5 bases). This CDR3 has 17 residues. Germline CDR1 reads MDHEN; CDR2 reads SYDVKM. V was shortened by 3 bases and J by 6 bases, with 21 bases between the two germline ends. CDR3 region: CASSFGRVYPLIQPQHF. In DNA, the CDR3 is TGTGCCAGCAGTTTCGGCAGGGTCTACCCTTTAATTCAGCCCCAGCATTTT.

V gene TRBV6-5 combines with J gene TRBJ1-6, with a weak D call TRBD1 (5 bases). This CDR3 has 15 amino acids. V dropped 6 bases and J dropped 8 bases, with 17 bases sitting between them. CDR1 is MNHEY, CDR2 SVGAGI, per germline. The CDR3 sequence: CASSGGGPRHSPLHF. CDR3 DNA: TGTGCCAGCAGCGGCGGGGGTCCAAGGCATTCACCCCTCCACTTT.

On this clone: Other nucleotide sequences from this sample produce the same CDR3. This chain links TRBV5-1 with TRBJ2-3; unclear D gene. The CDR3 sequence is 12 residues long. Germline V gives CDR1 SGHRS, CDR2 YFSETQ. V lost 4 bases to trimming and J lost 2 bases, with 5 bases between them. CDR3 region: CASSRATDTQYF. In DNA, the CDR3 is TGCGCCAGCAGCCGCGCCACAGATACGCAGTATTTT.

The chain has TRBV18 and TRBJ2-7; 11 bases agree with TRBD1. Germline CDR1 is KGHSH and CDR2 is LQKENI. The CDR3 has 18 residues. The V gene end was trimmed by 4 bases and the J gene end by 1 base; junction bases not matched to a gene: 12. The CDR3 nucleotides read TGTGCCAGCTCACAATCCTCGGTCGGGACAGGGGGATCCTACGAGCAGTACTTC. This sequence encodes CASSQSSVGTGGSYEQYF.

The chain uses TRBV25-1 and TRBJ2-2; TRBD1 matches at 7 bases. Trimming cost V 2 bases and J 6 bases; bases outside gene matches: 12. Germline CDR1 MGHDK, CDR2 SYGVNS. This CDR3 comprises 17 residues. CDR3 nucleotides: TGTGCCAGCAGTGAACCGAACAGGGGTGACCGATCCGGGGAGCTGTTTTTT. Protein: CASSEPNRGDRSGELFF. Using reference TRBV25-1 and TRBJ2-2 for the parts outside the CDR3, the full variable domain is EADIYQTPRYLVIGTGKKITLECSQTMGHDKMYWYQQDPGMELHLIHYSYGVNSTEKGDLSSESTVSRIRTEHFPLTLESARPSHTSQYLCASSEPNRGDRSGELFFGEGSRLTVL.

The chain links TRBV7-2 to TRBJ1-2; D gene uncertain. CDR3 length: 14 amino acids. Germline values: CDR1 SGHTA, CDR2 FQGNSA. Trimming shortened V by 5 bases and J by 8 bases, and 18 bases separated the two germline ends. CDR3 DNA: TGTGCCAGCAGCAAGGACGGTGCCCTCCTGGGCTACACCTTC. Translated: CASSKDGALLGYTF.

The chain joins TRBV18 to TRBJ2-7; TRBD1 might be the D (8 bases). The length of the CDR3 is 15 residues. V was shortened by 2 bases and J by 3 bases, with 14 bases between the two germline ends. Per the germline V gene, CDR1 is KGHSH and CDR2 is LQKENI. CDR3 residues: CASSPISGTGYEQYF. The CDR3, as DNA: TGTGCCAGCTCACCAATAAGCGGGACAGGCTACGAGCAGTACTTC.

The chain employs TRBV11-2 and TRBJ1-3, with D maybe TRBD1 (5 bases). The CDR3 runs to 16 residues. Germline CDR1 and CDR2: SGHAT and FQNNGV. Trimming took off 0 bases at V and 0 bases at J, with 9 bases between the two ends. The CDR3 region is CASSLDLGVSGNTIYF. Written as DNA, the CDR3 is TGTGCCAGCAGCTTAGATTTGGGGGTCTCTGGAAACACCATATATTTT. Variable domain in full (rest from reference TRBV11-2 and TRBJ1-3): EAGVAQSPRYKIIEKRQSVAFWCNPISGHATLYWYQQILGQGPKLLIQFQNNGVVDDSQLPKDRFSAERLKGVDSTLKIQPAKLEDSAVYLCASSLDLGVSGNTIYFGEGSWLTVV.

CDR3 nucleotide sequence: TGTGCCAGCAGCAAAGGAAAGGGGGTTCTCTACGAGCAGTACTTC. This gives the protein CASSKGKGVLYEQYF. The rearrangement joins TRBV21-1 to TRBJ2-7; the table's D call, TRBD1, was not checked against the DNA. TRBV21-1 is noted as a pseudogene. The CDR3 has 15 amino acids.

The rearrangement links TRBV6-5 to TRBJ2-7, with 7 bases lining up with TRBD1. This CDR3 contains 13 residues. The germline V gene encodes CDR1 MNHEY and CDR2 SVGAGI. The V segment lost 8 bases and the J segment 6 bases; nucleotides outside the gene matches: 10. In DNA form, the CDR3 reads TGTGCCAGCCAGGGCAGGGGGTTCGGCGAGCAGTACTTC. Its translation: CASQGRGFGEQYF.

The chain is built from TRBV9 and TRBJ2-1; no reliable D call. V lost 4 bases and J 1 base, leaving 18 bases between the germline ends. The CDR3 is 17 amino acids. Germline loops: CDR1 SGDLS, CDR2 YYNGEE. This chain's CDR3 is CASSPISGLGSYNEQFF. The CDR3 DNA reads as TGTGCCAGCAGCCCAATTTCCGGGTTAGGGTCCTACAATGAGCAGTTCTTC.

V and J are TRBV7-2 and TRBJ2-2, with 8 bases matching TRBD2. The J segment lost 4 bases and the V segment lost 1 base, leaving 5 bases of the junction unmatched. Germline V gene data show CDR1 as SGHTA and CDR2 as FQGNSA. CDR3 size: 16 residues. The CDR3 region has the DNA TGTGCCAGCAGCTTAGAACTAGCGGCCGCCACCGGGGAGCTGTTTTTT. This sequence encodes CASSLELAAATGELFF.

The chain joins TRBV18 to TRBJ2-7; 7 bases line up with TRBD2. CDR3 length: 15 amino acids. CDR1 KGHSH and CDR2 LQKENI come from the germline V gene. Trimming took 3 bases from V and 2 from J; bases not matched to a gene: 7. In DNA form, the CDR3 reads TGTGCCAGCTCACCCCGTCAGGCGGGAGCCTACGAGCAGTACTTC. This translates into CASSPRQAGAYEQYF.

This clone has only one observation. The CDR3 DNA sequence: TGTGCCAGCAGTTCCGGGACAGGGGAATCACCCCTCCACTTT. It translates to CASSSGTGESPLHF. This rearrangement joins TRBV28 to TRBJ1-6; 10 bases match TRBD1. The CDR3 contains 14 residues. Per germline, CDR1 MDHEN and CDR2 SYDVKM. Trimming took 4 bases from V and 10 from J; bases not matched to a gene: 4.

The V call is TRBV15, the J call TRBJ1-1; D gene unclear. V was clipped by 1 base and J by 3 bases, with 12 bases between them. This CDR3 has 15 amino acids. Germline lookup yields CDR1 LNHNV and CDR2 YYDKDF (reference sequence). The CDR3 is CATSRGATGHTEAFF. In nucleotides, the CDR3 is TGTGCCACCAGCAGAGGGGCCACCGGGCACACTGAAGCTTTCTTT.

This CDR3 is CASRDPGLQPYEQYF. The CDR3 DNA sequence: TGTGCCAGCAGAGATCCGGGACTCCAACCCTACGAGCAGTACTTC. The V gene is TRBV2, the J gene TRBJ2-7, with D tentatively TRBD2 (6 bases). The V and J ends lost 6 bases and 2 bases respectively, with 17 bases between them. The CDR3 length is 15 residues. Germline CDR1 SNHLY, CDR2 FYNNEI.

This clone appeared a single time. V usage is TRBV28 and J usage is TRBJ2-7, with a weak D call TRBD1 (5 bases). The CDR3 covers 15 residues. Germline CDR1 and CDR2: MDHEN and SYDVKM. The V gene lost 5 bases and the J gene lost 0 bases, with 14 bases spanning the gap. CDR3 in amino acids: CASSRLDSDSYEQYF. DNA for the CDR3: TGTGCCAGCAGTCGATTAGACAGCGACTCCTACGAGCAGTACTTC.

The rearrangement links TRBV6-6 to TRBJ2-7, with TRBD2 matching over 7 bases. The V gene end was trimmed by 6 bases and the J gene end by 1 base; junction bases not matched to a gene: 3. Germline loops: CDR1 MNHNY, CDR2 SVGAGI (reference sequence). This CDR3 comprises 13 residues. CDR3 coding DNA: TGTGCCAGCAGGGGGGGGAGATCCTACGAGCAGTACTTC. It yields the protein CASRGGRSYEQYF.

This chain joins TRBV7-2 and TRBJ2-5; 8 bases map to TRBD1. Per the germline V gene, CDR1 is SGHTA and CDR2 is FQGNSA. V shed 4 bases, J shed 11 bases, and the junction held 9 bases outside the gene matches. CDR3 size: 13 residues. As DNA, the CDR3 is TGTGCCAGCAGCTCGATTGACAGGGGCGGGCAGTACTTC. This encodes CASSSIDRGGQYF.

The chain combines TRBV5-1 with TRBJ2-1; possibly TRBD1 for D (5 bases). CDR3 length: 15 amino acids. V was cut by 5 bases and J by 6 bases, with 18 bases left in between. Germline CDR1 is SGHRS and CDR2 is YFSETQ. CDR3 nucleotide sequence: TGCGCCAGCAGTCCTGGGGCGAAAGATACCAATGAGCAGTTCTTC. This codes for CASSPGAKDTNEQFF.

DNA of the CDR3: TGTGCTAGTGCAAAGGGTCCCGGGGGGGTTGAGGAGACCCAGTACTTC. It yields the protein CASAKGPGGVEETQYF. The V and J genes are TRBV12-5 and TRBJ2-5; 8 bases agree with TRBD2. The junction had 15 bases not matched to a gene; V was cut back by 7 bases and J by 5 bases. Germline CDR1 is LGHNT and CDR2 is FRNRAP. This CDR3 spans 16 amino acids.

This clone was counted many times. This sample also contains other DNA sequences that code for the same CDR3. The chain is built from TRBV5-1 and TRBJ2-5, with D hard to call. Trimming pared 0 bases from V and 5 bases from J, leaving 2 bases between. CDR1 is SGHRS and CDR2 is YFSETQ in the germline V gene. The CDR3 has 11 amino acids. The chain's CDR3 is CASSLEETQYF. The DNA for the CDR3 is TGCGCCAGCAGCTTGGAGGAGACCCAGTACTTC.

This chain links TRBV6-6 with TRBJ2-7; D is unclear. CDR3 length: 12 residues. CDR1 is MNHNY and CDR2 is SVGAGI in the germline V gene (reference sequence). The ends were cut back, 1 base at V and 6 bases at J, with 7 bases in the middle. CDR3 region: CASSYFGGEQYF. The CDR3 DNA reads TGTGCCAGCAGTTACTTCGGCGGCGAGCAGTACTTC.